This T cell receptor (beta chain) was captured in a study of blood T cell repertoires in COVID-19. Across the whole study: The samples span acute and convalescent COVID-19 from the United States, Italy and Spain.

Participant-given clinical history determined each cohort assignment. Method: immunoSEQ multiplex PCR; TCRdb's copy keeps in-frame clones and lacks some. The sample contains roughly 500,000 clones, approximately 90% of which appear only once. This clonotype originated in a woman aged 40 to 50 who had recovered from COVID-19. Specimen: PBMCs or T cells enriched from blood (not recorded which).

The CDR3 sequence: CASSWGHHGGYEQYF. The CDR3 DNA reads as TGTGCCAGCAGCTGGGGACACCATGGGGGCTACGAGCAGTACTTC. This chain joins TRBV7-2 and TRBJ2-7; D is possibly TRBD1 (6 bases). The CDR3 has 15 amino acids. Germline V lookup: CDR1 SGHTA, CDR2 FQGNSA. V was trimmed by 4 bases and J by 3 bases, leaving 16 bases between them.